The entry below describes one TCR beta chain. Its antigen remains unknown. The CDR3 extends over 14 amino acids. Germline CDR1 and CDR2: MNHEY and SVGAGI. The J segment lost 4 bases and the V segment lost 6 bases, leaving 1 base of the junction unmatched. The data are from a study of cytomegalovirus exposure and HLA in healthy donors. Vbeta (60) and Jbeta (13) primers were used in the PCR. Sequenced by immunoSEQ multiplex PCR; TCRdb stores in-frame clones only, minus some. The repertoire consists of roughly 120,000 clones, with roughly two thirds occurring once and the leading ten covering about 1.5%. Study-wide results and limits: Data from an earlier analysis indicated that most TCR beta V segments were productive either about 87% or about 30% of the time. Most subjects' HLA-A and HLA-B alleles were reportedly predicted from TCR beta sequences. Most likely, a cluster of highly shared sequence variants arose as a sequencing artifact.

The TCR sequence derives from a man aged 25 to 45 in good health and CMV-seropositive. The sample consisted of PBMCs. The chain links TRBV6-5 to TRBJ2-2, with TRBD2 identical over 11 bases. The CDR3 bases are TGTGCCAGCAGGGGACTAGCGGCCACCGGGGAGCTGTTTTTT. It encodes CASRGLAATGELFF.